This record looks at one TCR beta chain sequence and its context. This sample is part of a study of blood T cell repertoires in COVID-19. At the level of the study: Donors in the United States, Italy and Spain gave samples during acute or convalescent COVID-19. Sources were T cells, B-cell-depleted T cells, or PBMCs; the material itself was cDNA or gDNA.

The CDR3 is 14 residues long. The germline gives CDR1 LGHDT, CDR2 YNNKEL (reference sequence). Trimming shortened V by 4 bases and J by 2 bases, and 8 bases separated the two germline ends. Original methodology: Using reference gene primer amplification, nucleated cell counts were estimated. Produced via immunoSEQ multiplex PCR; TCRdb's table is partial and in-frame only. V, J and clone size reflect that table, while D and trimming were determined from the DNA. The sample consists of about 230,000 clones, approximately 82% of them appearing once. Source material: peripheral blood. This sequence was found in a man older than 75 with acute or convalescent COVID-19. The chain couples TRBV3-1 (or the pseudogene TRBV3-2) to TRBJ2-2, with a weak D call TRBD1 (6 bases). The CDR3 sequence is CASSPGVNTGELFF. The CDR3 DNA follows: TGTGCCAGCAGCCCAGGGGTCAACACCGGGGAGCTGTTTTTT.